Sequencing of this T cell receptor (beta chain) was carried out in a study of spatial heterogeneity in lung cancer. Trimming took 0 bases from V and 3 from J; bases not matched to a gene: 11. Per germline, CDR1 SGHNT and CDR2 YYREEE (reference sequence). The CDR3 length is 18 residues. Indicated time point: sample taken at primary tumor resection. TCRdb analysed the 5' RACE reads with MiXCR anew, one entry per CDR3 protein. Of roughly 2,500 distinct CDR3 sequences listed, 15% to 17% are singletons. The table lists this clonotype with a count of one. What it binds is not known. Broader study findings: It was found that expanded intratumoral alpha and beta TCR counts tracked tumor mutation counts.

The chain couples TRBV5-4 to TRBJ2-2; 7 nucleotides agree with TRBD1. The receptor was derived from a female donor with early-stage non-small cell lung cancer. The sequencing used lung tumor tissue, collected at surgery. CDR3 region: CASSLGLLGRGYTGELFF. The CDR3 region has the DNA TGTGCCAGCAGCTTGGGTCTGCTTGGCAGGGGGTACACCGGGGAGCTGTTTTTT.